The 32 T cell receptor beta chains in this list originate from one sample, sequenced in a study of CD4 T cells in relation to SARS-CoV-2 and coronaviruses. TCRdb's table, derived via immunoSEQ multiplex PCR, lists solely in-frame clones and lacks some. The profile covers about 23,000 clones, with 76% appearing a single time and approximately 30% taken by the ten largest. Before the COVID-19 pandemic, during about 2010-2019, CD4+ T cells were taken from unexposed donors. After ten to eleven days of culture, CD4+ T cells were isolated. Antigen specificity for these receptors is unknown. The sample was CD4+ T cells from PBMCs, cultured in vitro. Receptors were obtained from a human donor in good health.

This clone was seen only once. The chain carries TRBV21-1 and TRBJ2-1; the table assigns TRBD2, which was not confirmed against the DNA. TRBV21-1 is termed a pseudogene. The CDR3 extends over 17 amino acids. CDR3 sequence reads: CASSRGSRERSYNEQFF. For the CDR3, the DNA is TGTGCCAGCAGCCGAGGATCTCGGGAGAGGTCCTACAATGAGCAGTTCTTC.

J is TRBJ2-1 and V is TRBV19; 13 bases line up with TRBD2. The V and J ends lost 4 bases and 6 bases, in that order; junction bases with no gene match: 3. The CDR3 has 15 amino acids. Germline CDR1 LNHDA, CDR2 SQIVND (reference sequence). The CDR3 is CASSTGLAGPNEQFF. The CDR3 region has the DNA TGTGCCAGTAGTACGGGACTAGCGGGACCCAATGAGCAGTTCTTC.

This clone has more than one count but fewer than ten. V gene TRBV30 combines with J gene TRBJ2-3; a weak D match, TRBD1 (6 bases). This CDR3 region has 21 residues. V was cut by 2 bases and J by 2 bases, with 32 bases left in between. Per germline, CDR1 GTSNPN and CDR2 SVGIG (reference sequence). The CDR3 DNA reads TGTGCCTGGAGTCCCCCCCAGGGACGTTTAGACAAACAGGGACACACAGATACGCAGTATTTT. Translated: CAWSPPQGRLDKQGHTDTQYF.

The V and J genes are TRBV11-2 and TRBJ1-1; maybe TRBD1 (5 bases). Trimming took 5 bases from V and 6 from J, leaving 19 bases between them. The CDR3 loop spans 15 amino acids. Germline CDR1 and CDR2: SGHAT and FQNNGV. The CDR3: CASSRGWGGEAEAFF. CDR3 DNA sequence: TGTGCCAGCAGCCGGGGATGGGGCGGTGAGGCTGAAGCTTTCTTT.

The table lists this clone with a count of one. The V gene is TRBV3-1 (or the pseudogene TRBV3-2), the J gene TRBJ1-5; D is perhaps TRBD1 (5 bases). This CDR3 region has 15 residues. Deletions cut 1 base from V and 1 base from J, with 8 bases between. Per the germline V gene, CDR1 is LGHDT and CDR2 is YNNKEL (reference sequence). In DNA, the CDR3 is TGTGCCAGCAGCCAAGGACAGTCCAGCAATCAGCCCCAGCATTTT. Its protein product is CASSQGQSSNQPQHF.

The rearrangement uses TRBV7-9 and TRBJ2-1, with 8 bases identical to TRBD2. This CDR3 region has 16 residues. With V trimmed by 0 bases and J by 2 bases, 3 bases remained unmatched. The germline CDR1 and CDR2 sequences are SEHNR and FQNEAQ (reference sequence). As DNA, the CDR3 is TGTGCCAGCAGCTTAGCCGGGACTAGTACCTACAATGAGCAGTTCTTC. Amino acids: CASSLAGTSTYNEQFF.

This clone was seen a few times. The chain employs TRBV25-1 and TRBJ1-5; 10 bases line up with TRBD1. Germline V gene data show CDR1 as MGHDK and CDR2 as SYGVNS. The V gene end was trimmed by 2 bases and the J gene end by 3 bases; junction bases not matched to a gene: 7. The CDR3 consists of 17 residues. In DNA form, the CDR3 reads TGTGCCAGCAGTGAAAACCCGGGGACAGGGGACAATCAGCCCCAGCATTTT. Residues: CASSENPGTGDNQPQHF. Looking up the rest from reference TRBV25-1 and TRBJ1-5 gives the full variable domain: EADIYQTPRYLVIGTGKKITLECSQTMGHDKMYWYQQDPGMELHLIHYSYGVNSTEKGDLSSESTVSRIRTEHFPLTLESARPSHTSQYLCASSENPGTGDNQPQHFGDGTRLSIL.

The CDR3: CAISADRLNEQYF. The CDR3 region has the DNA TGTGCCATCAGTGCAGACAGGCTTAACGAGCAGTACTTC. J is TRBJ2-7 and V is TRBV10-3; tentative D call: TRBD1 (6 bases). V lost 4 bases, J lost 5 bases, and 12 bases lay in between. The CDR3 runs 13 residues. Germline lookup yields CDR1 ENHRY and CDR2 SYGVKD.

The chain joins TRBV5-1 to TRBJ1-2; D is unclear. The CDR3 is 12 residues long. Germline lookup yields CDR1 SGHRS and CDR2 YFSETQ. Trimming took 5 bases from V and 3 from J, leaving 8 bases between them. The CDR3 loop reads CASRVSDYGYTF. CDR3 in DNA: TGCGCCAGCAGAGTAAGCGACTATGGCTACACCTTC. Drawing the rest from reference TRBV5-1 and TRBJ1-2, the complete variable domain is KAGVTQTPRYLIKTRGQQVTLSCSPISGHRSVSWYQQTPGQGLQFLFEYFSETQRNKGNFPGRFSGRQFSNSRSEMNVSTLELGDSALYLCASRVSDYGYTFGSGTRLTVV.

V and J are TRBV2 and TRBJ1-1; no firm D call. V lost 4 bases and J lost 5, with 8 bases in between. The CDR3 covers 12 residues. CDR1 and CDR2 (germline): SNHLY, FYNNEI. The CDR3 DNA sequence: TGTGCCAGCAGTGTTATGGTTACTGAAGCTTTCTTT. It specifies CASSVMVTEAFF.

The V call is TRBV6-5, the J call TRBJ2-7, with D hard to call. The CDR3 extends over 14 amino acids. Trimming cost V 6 bases and J 1 base, with 13 bases left between them. Germline V lookup: CDR1 MNHEY, CDR2 SVGAGI. CDR3 loop: CASRQHGQSYEQYF. The CDR3 DNA sequence: TGTGCCAGCAGGCAACACGGGCAGTCCTACGAGCAGTACTTC.

V is TRBV30 and J is TRBJ2-2; D is unresolved. V lost 0 bases, J lost 4 bases, and 15 bases lay in between. Per germline, CDR1 GTSNPN and CDR2 SVGIG (reference sequence). CDR3 size: 16 residues. The CDR3 DNA is TGTGCCTGGAGTGTACCCCTCCCGAAGGGCACCGGGGAGCTGTTTTTT. The encoded protein is CAWSVPLPKGTGELFF.

The chain links TRBV4-1 to TRBJ1-2, with D possibly TRBD1 on 5 matching bases. Germline-derived CDR1 and CDR2 are MGHRA and YSYEKL. V lost 2 bases and J 4 bases, leaving 11 bases between the germline ends. The CDR3 consists of 14 residues. This CDR3 is CASSQSDQGYGYTF. The CDR3 DNA reads as TGCGCCAGCAGCCAATCTGACCAGGGCTATGGCTACACCTTC.

This clone has only one observation. The V gene is TRBV7-2, the J gene TRBJ1-2; D gene uncertain. CDR3 length equals 14 residues. V was pared by 3 bases and J by 4 bases, with 12 bases between. Germline-derived CDR1 and CDR2 are SGHTA and FQGNSA. CDR3 region: CASSLAGQLYGYTF. DNA for the CDR3: TGTGCCAGCAGCTTGGCCGGTCAGCTCTATGGCTACACCTTC. Full variable domain (outside the CDR3, taken from reference TRBV7-2 and TRBJ1-2): GAGVSQSPSNKVTEKGKDVELRCDPISGHTALYWYRQSLGQGLEFLIYFQGNSAPDKSGLPSDRFSAERTGGSVSTLTIQRTQQEDSAVYLCASSLAGQLYGYTFGSGTRLTVV.

The chain is built from TRBV11-1 and TRBJ2-1; D remains unclear. Germline-derived CDR1 and CDR2 are SGHAT and FQDESV (reference sequence). V was pared by 2 bases and J by 5 bases, with 4 bases between. The CDR3 loop spans 12 amino acids. The CDR3 DNA is TGTGCCAGCAGCTTACGCGACAATGAGCAGTTCTTC. Translated: CASSLRDNEQFF.

In nucleotides, the CDR3 is TGTGCCACCAGCAACCGAGGAGGGACGGCCGGGGAGCTGTTTTTT. It specifies CATSNRGGTAGELFF. This chain uses TRBV15 with TRBJ2-2; a weak D match, TRBD2 (6 bases). CDR1 is LNHNV, CDR2 YYDKDF, per germline (reference sequence). The CDR3 runs to 15 residues. Trimming stripped 4 bases from V and 6 bases from J, with 15 bases between.

This chain links TRBV3-1 (or the pseudogene TRBV3-2) with TRBJ1-1, with D perhaps TRBD1 (5 bases). Looked up from germline, CDR1 is LGHDT and CDR2 is YNNKEL (reference sequence). This CDR3 has 16 amino acids. Trimming cost V 4 bases and J 4 bases, with 19 bases left between them. As DNA, the CDR3 is TGTGCCAGCAGCCTAAGGACCGGGGCCTTTGGCACTGAAGCTTTCTTT. Its translation: CASSLRTGAFGTEAFF.

This clone was picked up one time. CDR3 sequence reads: CASRAGQGLDSPLHF. Here the CDR3 DNA reads TGTGCCAGCAGGGCTGGGCAGGGGTTGGATTCACCCCTCCACTTT. The rearrangement uses TRBV6-5 and TRBJ1-6; tentatively, D is TRBD1 (6 bases). Between the trimmed V and J ends, which lost 6 bases and 8 bases, there was a span of 17 bases. The CDR3 sequence is 15 residues long. Germline V gene data show CDR1 as MNHEY and CDR2 as SVGAGI.

The gene calls are TRBV19 and TRBJ2-3, with 12 bases aligning to TRBD1. Per germline, CDR1 LNHDA and CDR2 SQIVND (reference sequence). V was pared by 1 base and J by 4 bases, with 9 bases of the junction left unmatched. The CDR3 runs to 18 residues. The CDR3 spells CASSIGRPGQGASDTQYF. The CDR3 DNA reads TGTGCCAGTAGTATAGGGAGACCGGGACAGGGGGCCTCAGATACGCAGTATTTT.

This clone was picked up one time. V usage is TRBV19 and J usage is TRBJ1-2; TRBD1 aligns across 7 bases. J was trimmed by 8 bases and V by 3 bases; bases with no gene match: 6. CDR1 and CDR2 from the germline V gene are LNHDA and SQIVND (reference sequence). The CDR3 is 13 amino acids. CDR3 region: CASSIGTVSGYTF. The CDR3 DNA sequence: TGTGCCAGTAGTATCGGGACAGTTTCCGGCTACACCTTC.

The chain is built from TRBV24-1 and TRBJ2-1; 9 nucleotides align to TRBD2. The CDR3 extends over 15 amino acids. V trimming: 2 bases; J trimming: 7 bases; junction bases outside the gene matches: 5. Looked up from germline, CDR1 is KGHDR and CDR2 is SFDVKD. The CDR3 here is CATSDYGSGGNEQFF. The CDR3 DNA reads as TGTGCCACCAGTGATTACGGGAGCGGGGGGAATGAGCAGTTCTTC.

The chain links TRBV5-1 to TRBJ1-5; TRBD1 might be the D (6 bases). The germline V and J ends were trimmed by 0 bases and 1 base, with 8 bases remaining between them. Looked up from germline, CDR1 is SGHRS and CDR2 is YFSETQ. The CDR3 spans 15 residues. This chain's CDR3 is CASSLGGQSNQPQHF. CDR3 DNA sequence: TGCGCCAGCAGCTTGGGGGGGCAGAGCAATCAGCCCCAGCATTTT.

V and J are TRBV3-1 (or the pseudogene TRBV3-2) and TRBJ1-2; maybe TRBD1 (6 bases). Between the trimmed V and J ends, which lost 0 bases and 6 bases, there was a span of 14 bases. Germline CDR1 is LGHDT and CDR2 is YNNKEL (reference sequence). The CDR3 has 15 amino acids. The CDR3 nucleotides read TGTGCCAGCAGCCAAGATCAAATCAGGGGTCATGGCTACACCTTC. This encodes CASSQDQIRGHGYTF.

The V call is TRBV11-3, the J call TRBJ1-1; the D gene is possibly TRBD1 (6 bases). This CDR3 region has 14 residues. Between the trimmed V and J ends, which lost 3 bases and 1 base, there was a span of 9 bases. Germline V CDR1 and CDR2: SGHNT, YENEEA. The CDR3 is CASSLGRGNTEAFF. The CDR3 nucleotides read TGTGCCAGCAGCTTGGGCAGGGGGAACACTGAAGCTTTCTTT.

This clone has more than one count but fewer than ten. This chain uses TRBV18 with TRBJ1-5, with a possible D match to TRBD1 (6 bases). Germline assignment: CDR1 KGHSH and CDR2 LQKENI. The CDR3 length is 19 residues. Between the trimmed V and J ends, which lost 6 bases and 0 bases, there was a span of 24 bases. CDR3 amino acids: CASSLRPGQKGYSNQPQHF. The DNA of the CDR3 is TGTGCCAGCTCCCTGCGCCCGGGACAAAAAGGCTATAGCAATCAGCCCCAGCATTTT.

The chain links TRBV28 to TRBJ1-2; 9 nucleotides line up with TRBD1. Per germline, CDR1 MDHEN and CDR2 SYDVKM. This CDR3 has 14 amino acids. V lost 2 bases and J lost 10; bases outside the gene matches: 8. CDR3 sequence (DNA): TGTGCCAGCAGTTTACGACAGGGGGGATACGCCTACACCTTC. As protein: CASSLRQGGYAYTF.

This rearrangement joins TRBV7-2 to TRBJ2-7; 9 positions match TRBD1. CDR3 length: 15 residues. Germline V gene sequence: CDR1 SGHTA, CDR2 FQGNSA. V lost 5 bases, J lost 5 bases, and 10 bases stayed unmatched. CDR3 DNA sequence: TGTGCCAGCAGCCCAACCTCCGGGACAGGGAACGAGCAGTACTTC. Translated, it gives CASSPTSGTGNEQYF.

The chain links TRBV15 to TRBJ2-5; the D is unclear. The V end was cut by 3 bases, the J end by 0 bases, with 14 bases between. The CDR3 covers 16 residues. Germline V gene sequence: CDR1 LNHNV, CDR2 YYDKDF (reference sequence). This chain's CDR3 is CATSSTQVLDQETQYF. CDR3 sequence (DNA): TGTGCCACCAGCAGCACCCAGGTATTGGACCAAGAGACCCAGTACTTC.

This chain uses TRBV30 with TRBJ1-1, with a weak D call TRBD1 (5 bases). Trimming pared 4 bases from V and 4 bases from J, leaving 19 bases between. The CDR3 spans 15 residues. The germline gives CDR1 GTSNPN, CDR2 SVGIG (reference sequence). The CDR3 protein is CAWMGGGGLGTEAFF. Here the CDR3 DNA reads TGTGCCTGGATGGGGGGAGGAGGGTTGGGCACTGAAGCTTTCTTT.

For this clone: Relative to the germline gene, one junction end is altered; a read error may explain this. The chain employs TRBV19 and TRBJ1-4; 7 positions match TRBD1. The CDR3 covers 13 residues. From germline, CDR1 is LNHDA and CDR2 SQIVND (reference sequence). CDR3: CASSIQVDREVSF. The CDR3 bases are TGTGCCAGTAGTATTCAGGTCGACAGGGAGGTCAGTTTT.

This clone was seen once. The chain employs TRBV6-4 and TRBJ2-3; 8 bases are a match to TRBD1. Germline V gene lookup returns CDR1 MRHNA and CDR2 SNTAGT. V shed 3 bases, J shed 4 bases, and the junction held 6 bases outside the gene matches. This CDR3 is 15 amino acids long. DNA of the CDR3: TGTGCCAGCAGTGAAGGGACAGGCGGGGCAGATACGCAGTATTTT. Translation gives CASSEGTGGADTQYF.

The chain has TRBV11-2 and TRBJ2-7; D tentatively reads TRBD1 or TRBD2 (5 bases each). The CDR3 loop spans 18 amino acids. V was trimmed by 5 bases and J by 1 base, leaving 24 bases between them. Germline-derived CDR1 and CDR2 are SGHAT and FQNNGV. The chain's CDR3 is CASSLSPSRDGESYEQYF. CDR3 in DNA: TGTGCCAGCAGCCTCTCCCCTTCCCGGGACGGGGAATCCTACGAGCAGTACTTC.